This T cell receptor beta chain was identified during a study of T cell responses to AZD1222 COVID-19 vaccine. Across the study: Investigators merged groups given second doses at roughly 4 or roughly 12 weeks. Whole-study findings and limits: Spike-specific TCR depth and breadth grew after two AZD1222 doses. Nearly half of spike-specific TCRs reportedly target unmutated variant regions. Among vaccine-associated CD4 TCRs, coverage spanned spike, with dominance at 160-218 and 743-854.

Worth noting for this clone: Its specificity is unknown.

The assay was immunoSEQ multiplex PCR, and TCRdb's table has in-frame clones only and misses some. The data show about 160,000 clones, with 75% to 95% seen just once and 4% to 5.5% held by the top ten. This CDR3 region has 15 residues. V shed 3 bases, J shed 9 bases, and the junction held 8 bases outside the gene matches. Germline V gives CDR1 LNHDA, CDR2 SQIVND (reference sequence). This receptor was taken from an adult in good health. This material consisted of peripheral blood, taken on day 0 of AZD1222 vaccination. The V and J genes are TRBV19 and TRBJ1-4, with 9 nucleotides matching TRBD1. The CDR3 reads CASSIRGQGSQKLFF. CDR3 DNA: TGTGCCAGTAGTATCAGGGGACAGGGTTCCCAAAAACTGTTTTTT.